This T cell receptor (beta chain) was documented in a study of Ad26.COV2.S vaccination and SARS-CoV-2 variants. The overall study: Intramuscularly, Ad26.COV2.S was given either once or twice, 56 days apart. Study-wide findings and caveats: Spike-specific TCR breadth in vaccine recipients exceeded that seen in placebo recipients.

Treatment reported: 15 to 20 received Ad26.COV2.S at low or high dose, single or two shots; about 5 received placebo; per-sample allocation not given. Day 63 following the first vaccine or placebo injection was when the samples were taken. The sample came from a Boston adult aged 18-55 years. Trimming took off 8 bases at V and 5 bases at J, with 21 bases between the two ends. Germline-derived CDR1 and CDR2 are MNHEY and SMNVEV (reference sequence). This CDR3 comprises 15 residues. A word on this clone: As yet, its antigen is unknown.

TCRdb keeps only in-frame clones here, not all; method: immunoSEQ multiplex PCR. The table lists approximately 400,000 clones, 70% to 90% of them singletons. This specimen was peripheral blood, taken in a trial of Ad26.COV2.S vaccine versus placebo. The clonotype comes from a person between 18 and 59 years old who received the Ad26.COV2.S COVID-19 vaccine or a placebo. The gene calls are TRBV27 and TRBJ2-5; no definite D call. CDR3 loop: CASQEKDRPAETQYF. CDR3 DNA sequence: TGTGCCAGCCAAGAAAAGGACCGACCCGCGGAGACCCAGTACTTC.